One and the same sample provided the 12 T cell receptor beta chains below, sequenced in a study of PD-1 blockade in classical Hodgkin lymphoma. Every patient relapsed after autologous stem cell transplantation, and brentuximab vedotin exposure varied. Only in-frame clones appear in the TCRdb table, and some are missing; sequencing was by immunoSEQ multiplex PCR. Of under 110,000 clones in the sample, roughly 90% are singletons; the top ten hold 6.5% to 7.5%. The sequencing here drew on peripheral blood mononuclear cells (PBMCs), taken before the second cycle of nivolumab. The receptors derive from a human donor with classical Hodgkin lymphoma.

This chain joins TRBV28 and TRBJ2-7; TRBD1 might be the D (6 bases). The CDR3 runs 15 residues. V lost 6 bases, J lost 2 bases, and 17 bases lay in between. Germline CDR1 MDHEN, CDR2 SYDVKM. The CDR3 spells CASSSNYDRTYEQYF. CDR3 DNA sequence: TGTGCCAGCAGCTCAAATTACGACAGGACCTACGAGCAGTACTTC.

This chain connects TRBV7-9 to TRBJ1-5; 8 bases line up with TRBD1. Germline trimming cut 1 base from V and 7 bases from J; bases unmatched to any gene: 9. Germline assignment: CDR1 SEHNR and CDR2 FQNEAQ (reference sequence). CDR3 length: 16 amino acids. The CDR3 sequence is CASSLGQGALKQPQHF. The CDR3 nucleotides read TGTGCCAGCAGCTTAGGGCAGGGGGCCTTAAAACAGCCCCAGCATTTT.

This rearrangement joins TRBV29-1 to TRBJ1-4; 8 nucleotides line up with TRBD1. This CDR3 is built from 13 residues. J gave up 8 bases and V 2 bases, and 4 bases lay outside the gene matches. Looked up from germline, CDR1 is SQVTM and CDR2 is ANQGSEA. This CDR3 is CSVEPGGREKLFF. The CDR3 nucleotides are TGCAGCGTTGAACCAGGGGGCAGGGAAAAACTGTTTTTT.

The CDR3 DNA sequence: TGTGCCAGCAGAAAGGTCACAGGGTTGAACACTGAAGCTTTCTTT. Its protein is CASRKVTGLNTEAFF. The chain uses TRBV7-2 and TRBJ1-1; tentatively, D is TRBD1 (6 bases). Germline CDR1 reads SGHTA; CDR2 reads FQGNSA. This CDR3 has 15 residues. The ends were cut back, 6 bases at V and 0 bases at J, with 14 bases in the middle.

This clone has more than one count but fewer than ten. The rearrangement uses TRBV6-1 and TRBJ1-6, with D perhaps matching TRBD1 (5 bases). The germline V and J ends were trimmed by 1 base and 10 bases, with 14 bases remaining between them. This CDR3 region has 15 residues. The germline V gene encodes CDR1 MNHNS and CDR2 SASEGT. CDR3 in amino acids: CASSEDTSGWSPLHF. The CDR3 coding sequence is TGTGCCAGCAGTGAAGATACCTCAGGGTGGTCACCCCTCCACTTT.

Details on this clone: The germline gene is not matched at one end of the junction; a read error may be the cause. This chain connects TRBV6-5 to TRBJ1-3; 8 nucleotides match TRBD1. The CDR3 totals 15 residues. In germline, CDR1 is MNHEY, CDR2 SVGAGI. The CDR3 reads CASRGRGLSGSTIYF. As DNA, the CDR3 is TGTGCCAGCAGAGGCAGGGGGCTTTCTGGAAGCACCATATATTTT.

The chain has TRBV25-1 and TRBJ1-6; D gene ambiguous. The V gene's germline CDR1 is MGHDK and CDR2 SYGVNS. Trimming removed 4 bases at V and 14 bases at J, with 9 bases between. This CDR3 region has 11 residues. The CDR3 protein is CASSVGTTLHF. In nucleotides, the CDR3 is TGTGCCAGCAGTGTGGGTACAACCCTCCACTTT.

This clone was found once. The chain employs TRBV5-5 and TRBJ1-6; D possibly corresponds to TRBD1 (5 bases). Germline lookup yields CDR1 SGHKS and CDR2 YYEKEE (reference sequence). V lost 0 bases and J 0 bases, leaving 10 bases between the germline ends. This CDR3 is 17 amino acids long. The CDR3 here is CASSLVGEDSYNSPLHF. The DNA of the CDR3 is TGTGCCAGCAGCTTGGTAGGGGAGGACTCCTATAATTCACCCCTCCACTTT.

The J gene is TRBJ1-1, the V gene TRBV7-6, with D possibly matching TRBD1 (5 bases). The length of the CDR3 is 14 residues. Germline assignment: CDR1 SGHVS and CDR2 FNYEAQ. The V and J ends lost 2 bases and 2 bases respectively, with 9 bases between them. The CDR3 bases are TGTGCCAGCAGCTTAAACAGGTTTAACACTGAAGCTTTCTTT. Encoded protein: CASSLNRFNTEAFF.

The table lists this clone with a count of one. The rearrangement links TRBV9 to TRBJ2-7; 7 nucleotides align to TRBD1. This CDR3 is built from 14 residues. V shed 4 bases, J shed 2 bases, and the junction held 6 bases outside the gene matches. Germline CDR1 SGDLS, CDR2 YYNGEE. The CDR3 protein is CASSREQGPYEQYF. The CDR3 coding sequence is TGTGCCAGCAGCCGAGAACAGGGGCCCTACGAGCAGTACTTC.

The rearrangement joins TRBV27 to TRBJ1-1, with D possibly TRBD1 on 6 matching bases. CDR1 MNHEY and CDR2 SMNVEV come from the germline V gene (reference sequence). The CDR3 spans 11 residues. Deletions cut 6 bases from V and 9 bases from J, with 11 bases between. In DNA form, the CDR3 reads TGTGCCAGCAGGCTACAGGGACAAGCTTTCTTT. Its protein product is CASRLQGQAFF.

The V and J genes are TRBV25-1 and TRBJ2-5; the D is unclear. The V gene's germline CDR1 is MGHDK and CDR2 SYGVNS. The CDR3 contains 11 residues. V lost 2 bases to trimming and J lost 5 bases, with 3 bases between them. In DNA form, the CDR3 reads TGTGCCAGCAGTGAACTCGAGACCCAGTACTTC. It yields the protein CASSELETQYF.